This record concerns one T cell receptor (beta chain) sequence. The antigen it binds to is not known. No base-level quality is on record; no much larger clone is a single base apart. The cohort was made up of roughly 670 healthy bone marrow donors. Cohort members were all nominally healthy when sampled, although unrecorded immune exposures were likely present. Of the 690 or so cohort members, nearly 300 had a positive CMV serostatus and about 400 had a negative one, while no CMV serostatus was recorded for the donor. A peripheral blood sample was collected from each donor, and TCR beta sequencing was performed on peripheral blood mononuclear cells. Genomic DNA was extracted from the blood cell samples with the Qiagen DNeasy Blood Extraction Kit. The protocol used for the library was the immunoSEQ multiplex PCR assay. A mixture of 60 forward primers for TCR Vbeta segments and 13 reverse primers for TCR Jbeta segments was used in the multiplex PCR. The CDR3 region of rearranged TCR beta genes was amplified from genomic DNA with a multiplex PCR assay. The Illumina HiSeq System was used to sequence the amplified TCR beta libraries as 87-base-pair reads. Per the source publication's procedure: A later analysis tallied 70 million to 100 million unique TCR beta chains across the 600 to 700 repertoires, and approximately 12 million of those chains were shared by two or more donors. To remove PCR and sequencing errors, raw reads were error-corrected and collapsed into unique sequences using a nearest-neighbor algorithm that merged closely related sequences. CDR3 sequences were aligned to IMGT reference sequences to assign V, D and J gene segments. For a sequence to be retained, a match of at least six nucleotides was required to both a V gene segment and a J gene segment. A rearrangement was called productive if the CDR3 had no stop codons and remained in frame with V and J, and every other rearrangement was called non-productive. CDR3 was defined by IMGT convention, running from the second conserved V-encoded cysteine to the conserved J-encoded phenylalanine. Sequences without an unambiguous match to a single V gene segment were excluded from the earlier analysis of a few hundred of the donors. In an earlier analysis of several hundred of the donors, V segments were called functional above 56.7% productive rearrangements and were called segregating when the between-donor standard deviation exceeded 5%. A statistical classification framework was developed to diagnose cytomegalovirus status using the catalog of TCR beta chain sequences. In a later analysis, V and J genes were assigned by comparing TCR nucleotide sequences against IMGT/GENE-DB human TR gene sequences. The TCRdist pipeline was used in a later analysis to assign CDR3 sequences and most-parsimonious VDJ recombination scenarios. In a later analysis, each TCR beta chain was defined by its CDR3 amino acid sequence together with its V-gene family, and reads lacking a unique V-gene family were excluded. In a later analysis, 450 to 600 highly shared, low-generation-probability nucleotide sequences were removed to address suspected cross-contamination and a sequencing artifact. A later analysis calculated a clonal expansion index for each public chain from normalized within-repertoire ranks of inferred template counts. In a later analysis, generation probabilities were computed with a VDJ recombination model fitted to out-of-frame rearrangements, and the resulting probabilities were checked against IGoR. Hypergeometric tests were used in a later analysis to score TCR-TCR, TCR-HLA and TCR-CMV co-occurrence, with a repertoire-size bias correction applied to the TCR pairs. In a later analysis, false discovery rates were estimated by permuting HLA or CMV assignments 20 times. A later analysis grouped co-occurring TCRs with DBSCAN, adding TCRdist sequence similarity when clustering within HLA-allele-positive subsets. For co-occurrence clustering, repertoires with fewer than 30,000 or more than 120,000 public chains were excluded, along with about five repertoires with anomalous nucleotide sharing. Entries here come from immuneACCESS through TCRdb and include only in-frame sequences with V and J called. Some clones fail to appear in such tables; in the studies checked, an unresolved V gene covers under half of the shortfall, and the cause of the remainder is unknown. The V and J calls and clone size are taken from that table; D and trimming were inferred from the DNA. The sample includes approximately 150,000 clones, with 55% to 75% observed a single time. 2% to 2.5% of the sample rests with the top ten.

CDR1 is given as SGHTA and CDR2 as FQGNSA, both from the germline V gene. Trimming leaves V shorter by 6 bases and J shorter by 5 bases, with the junction holding 5 bases beyond the gene matches. The CDR3 goes from the cysteine to the phenylalanine over 15 residues. The CDR3 DNA has 45 bases and is translated from base 1. These data come from a study of cytomegalovirus exposure and HLA in healthy donors listed by TCRdb under 2017. Concerning the study at large: According to an earlier analysis of a few hundred of the donors, about 179 million T cells yielded 90 million to 130 million unique TCR beta sequences and approximately 300 Gb of sequence data. About 280 gigabases of sequencing data and around 85 million unique TCR sequences made up an early release that covered about 640 HLA-typed donors. The genetic ancestry cluster associated with self-reported Caucasian donors included about 84% of the 300 to 450 genotyped donors. The study aimed to test whether cataloging public T cell receptors could reveal signatures of past pathogen exposure. The T cell repertoires of several hundred subjects were profiled by immunosequencing and related to cytomegalovirus serostatus. Along with the roughly 670-subject first cohort, a separate validation cohort of over a hundred different subjects was used. To predict cytomegalovirus infection status, the study brought together high-throughput TCR immunosequencing, statistical association of individual TCRs with disease status, and machine learning. In a later analysis, previously published TCR beta repertoires from fewer than 750 donors were re-analyzed and high-resolution HLA genotyping was added so that TCR occurrence patterns could be studied. Rather than drawing on any new phenotypic data, the later analysis identified candidate immune exposures from TCR beta sequences and the way those sequences occurred across donors. To decide whether each TCR beta V gene segment behaved as functional or pseudogenic, an earlier analysis of approximately 590 of the donors relied on high-throughput TCR beta sequencing. Donor age, sex, ethnicity and CMV serostatus were compiled alongside the repertoire data. A later genetic analysis took genome-wide SNP genotypes for about three fifths of the 666 donors and used that subset as a discovery cohort. Every repertoire in the discovery cohort had been generated on one and the same sequencing platform. HLA typing included class I and class II loci at four-digit resolution. Typing coverage varied by locus: about 620-630 donors for A, B, C, DRB1 and DQB1; more than 500 for DQA1; more than 600 for DPA1; 450 to 480 for DPB1. Because of strong linkage in the cohort, 4 to 6 DR-DQ haplotypes were treated as single units for association and clustering. Across some 400 genotyped donors of the cohort, an average of about 220,000 unique TCR beta nucleotide sequences per donor were sequenced, and around 19% of those sequences were non-productive. The research as a whole found: The classifier was reported to diagnose cytomegalovirus status with high specificity and sensitivity in both the original cohort and the validation cohort. Because some donors lacked HLA typing at each locus, the association tests relied only on the typed subset. This cohort had only TCR beta chains sequenced, and the lack of alpha or paired-chain data limited which features could be detected. Roughly uniform sequencing depth across donors was assumed in presence/absence analyses, although this assumption may not hold. The authors suggested that the approach could potentially be generalized to other disease states and immunological phenotypes. A later analysis reported that several top co-occurrence clusters appeared linked to parvovirus B19, influenza, CMV and Epstein-Barr virus. In a later genetic analysis, a missense DCLRE1C variant was associated with V-gene and J-gene trimming of TCR beta chains, and the association was replicated in an independent cohort. Some IMGT-functional V segments, including TRBV6-2 and TRBV6-3, could not be told apart with the 87-base-pair reads, so those segments were excluded. For the cohort, immune exposure information was limited to CMV serostatus. The study listed 164 TCR beta chains as associated with cytomegalovirus. Most TCR sequences were observed very rarely across donors, whereas some public TCRs were present in many individuals. Compared with equally common non-associated chains, HLA-associated TCR beta chains in a later analysis were more clonally expanded and had lower generation probabilities. Compared with the 666-donor mean, donors in an Asian-associated ancestry cluster had fewer N-insertions in productive TCRs, according to a later genetic analysis. In a later analysis, some 17,000 TCR beta sequences were associated with specific HLA alleles at a false discovery rate of 0.05. Broadly in line with IMGT annotations, most TCR beta V segments showed up in productive rearrangements about 87% or about 30% of the time in an earlier analysis of around 550 of the donors. In a later analysis, the rate of TCR association differed among HLA loci, with DRB1 alleles having the most associated TCRs and HLA-C alleles having the fewest. A group of highly shared sequence variants was considered likely to be a technical artifact of the sequencing pipeline. A further reported finding was that TCR beta sequences accurately predicted the HLA-A and HLA-B alleles for most subjects in the first cohort. Assigning TCR associations to individual alleles was difficult when HLA alleles, especially DR and DQ, strongly co-occurred. Linkage disequilibrium might explain the correlated functional status among segregating V segments, but an unknown experimental factor could not be ruled out. The earlier analysis of fewer than 750 of the donors excluded roughly 16 rarely observed V segments, including chromosome 9 orphons, because counts were too low. Most CMV-associated TCR beta chains appeared to be HLA-restricted in a later analysis, and the HLA associations seemed to be driven largely by CMV exposure. In vitro tests confirmed that a few of the cytomegalovirus-associated TCR beta chains recognize cytomegalovirus antigens.

Rearrangement joined TRBV7-2 to TRBJ2-1, with 12 central nucleotides matching TRBD2. Source material: PBMCs. The clonotype comes from a human donor in good health. The CDR3 reads CASRIRLAGDNEQFF. The DNA sequence is TGTGCCAGCAGGATACGACTAGCGGGGGACAATGAGCAGTTCTTC. Supplemented by the reference TRBV7-2 and TRBJ2-1 proteins around the CDR3, the complete variable domain is GAGVSQSPSNKVTEKGKDVELRCDPISGHTALYWYRQSLGQGLEFLIYFQGNSAPDKSGLPSDRFSAERTGGSVSTLTIQRTQQEDSAVYLCASRIRLAGDNEQFFGPGTRLTVL.